Following are 12 T cell receptor beta chains from one sample sequenced in a study of T cell repertoires in cytomegalovirus infection. Each CDR3 protein gets one entry after TCRdb re-called the reads with MiXCR. The table shows 35,000 or so distinct CDR3 sequences, with about 48% occurring only once. No antigen has been identified for these receptors. This material consisted of CD8+ T cells from cultured PBMCs, taken from culture after CMV antigen stimulation. The source is a human donor in good health (CMV status not recorded). Some clones in this sample may be carry-over from other donors' samples.

The chain is built from TRBV7-2 and TRBJ2-3; a possible D gene is TRBD2 (5 bases). V dropped 5 bases and J dropped 4 bases, with 22 bases sitting between them. Germline assignment: CDR1 SGHTA and CDR2 FQGNSA. The CDR3 contains 17 residues. The CDR3 region is CASSPFERSSWADTQYF. The CDR3 coding sequence is TGTGCCAGCAGCCCCTTCGAGCGGTCGTCGTGGGCAGATACGCAGTATTTT.

The genes are TRBV3-1 and TRBJ2-5; weak D call: TRBD2 (6 bases). The germline V gene encodes CDR1 LGHDT and CDR2 YNNKEL (reference sequence). The CDR3 length is 16 residues. The ends were cut back, 0 bases at V and 1 base at J, with 12 bases in the middle. This CDR3 is CASSQDYGTSQETQYF. The CDR3 DNA follows: TGTGCCAGCAGCCAAGATTACGGGACTTCCCAAGAGACCCAGTACTTC.

This chain joins TRBV12-3 or TRBV12-4 and TRBJ2-7, with 9 bases matching TRBD1. CDR3 length: 13 amino acids. Unmatched junction bases numbered 4, after V lost 5 bases and J lost 5 bases. The CDR3 loop is CASSLRQGDEQYF. The CDR3 nucleotides read TGTGCCAGCAGTCTCAGACAGGGGGACGAGCAGTACTTC.

This clonotype was seen ten or more times. The chain employs TRBV7-3 and TRBJ2-2, with D unresolved. Germline CDR1 reads SGHTA; CDR2 reads FQGTGA. Trimming took 1 base from V and 5 from J, leaving 20 bases between them. The CDR3 loop spans 18 amino acids. CDR3 in DNA: TGTGCCAGCAGCTTAAAAGCTTCGGCTTCACGAACTACCGGGGAGCTGTTTTTT. Residues: CASSLKASASRTTGELFF.

The V call is TRBV10-3, the J call TRBJ2-7, with no clear D. The V end lost 2 bases, the J end lost 1 base, and 6 bases lay between the germline ends. The CDR3 covers 13 residues. Germline V lookup: CDR1 ENHRY, CDR2 SYGVKD. CDR3 coding DNA: TGTGCCATCAGTGAGGGAATTTCCTACGAGCAGTACTTC. Its translation: CAISEGISYEQYF.

This clonotype has a handful of counts. The V and J genes are TRBV7-2 and TRBJ2-2; the match to TRBD2 covers 8 bases. From germline, CDR1 is SGHTA and CDR2 FQGNSA. J gave up 4 bases and V 3 bases, and 1 base lay outside the gene matches. The CDR3 consists of 14 residues. The CDR3 nucleotides read TGTGCCAGCAGCTTCGGGGGGGGCACCGGGGAGCTGTTTTTT. Translating gives CASSFGGGTGELFF.

This chain links TRBV15 with TRBJ2-7, with TRBD1 matching over 7 bases. The CDR3 totals 14 residues. Germline CDR1 reads LNHNV; CDR2 reads YYDKDF (reference sequence). The trim removed 5 bases at V and 1 base at J, leaving 5 bases unmatched. The CDR3 reads CATSGDRASYEQYF. Here the CDR3 DNA reads TGTGCCACCAGCGGCGACAGGGCTTCCTACGAGCAGTACTTC.

The chain couples TRBV7-8 to TRBJ1-3; maybe TRBD1 (5 bases). Germline V CDR1 and CDR2: SGHVS, FQNEAQ. The ends were cut back, 1 base at V and 1 base at J, with 5 bases in the middle. The CDR3 runs 14 residues. Here the CDR3 DNA reads TGTGCCAGCAGCTTAGGGACATCTGGAAACACCATATATTTT. Its protein is CASSLGTSGNTIYF.

V is TRBV6-5 and J is TRBJ2-5; 10 nucleotides agree with TRBD1. J lost 5 bases, V lost 7 bases, and 7 bases had no gene match. CDR3 length equals 14 residues. Per the germline V gene, CDR1 is MNHEY and CDR2 is SVGAGI. The CDR3 sequence: CASNIWGQGETQYF. In DNA, the CDR3 is TGTGCCAGCAATATTTGGGGACAGGGGGAGACCCAGTACTTC.

The chain links TRBV5-4 to TRBJ2-5, with D perhaps matching TRBD1 or TRBD2 (5 bases each). Germline loops: CDR1 SGHNT, CDR2 YYREEE (reference sequence). CDR3 length: 16 residues. Between the trimmed V and J ends, which lost 3 bases and 0 bases, there was a span of 15 bases. The CDR3 region is CASSSGTGAYQETQYF. In nucleotides, the CDR3 is TGTGCCAGCAGCTCGGGGACCGGGGCCTACCAAGAGACCCAGTACTTC.

The CDR3: CASVRGGGVNSPLHF. For the CDR3, the DNA is TGTGCCAGCGTTCGCGGGGGGGGCGTAAATTCACCCCTCCACTTT. The genes are TRBV6-5 and TRBJ1-6, with a possible D match to TRBD1 (6 bases). Germline V gives CDR1 MNHEY, CDR2 SVGAGI. The CDR3 runs 15 residues. With 8 bases removed from V and 7 bases from J, the gap between germline ends came to 18 bases.

The chain links TRBV24-1 to TRBJ2-2; the D is unclear. The CDR3 runs 15 residues. The germline gives CDR1 KGHDR, CDR2 SFDVKD. Trimming took 0 bases from V and 4 from J, leaving 8 bases between them. CDR3 residues: CATSDLGQLTGELFF. CDR3 nucleotides: TGTGCCACCAGTGATTTGGGTCAGCTCACCGGGGAGCTGTTTTTT.